Below, one TCR beta chain is given with its context. Its antigen is as yet unknown. Germline CDR1 is KGHSY and CDR2 is FQNENV. The CDR3 runs to 16 residues. The V gene lost 3 bases and the J gene lost 1 base, with 15 bases spanning the gap. This PCR relied on a set of 60 Vbeta primers and 13 Jbeta primers. Some clones are missing from TCRdb's copy, which holds only in-frame ones; the method was immunoSEQ multiplex PCR. The sample lists approximately 110,000 clones; 75% to 85% were seen once. The data originate from a study of cytomegalovirus exposure and HLA in healthy donors. Study conclusions and caveats: No immune exposure information besides CMV serostatus was available. Later work found that TCR association rates differed between HLA loci; DRB1 had the most and HLA-C the fewest.

This TCR came from a man aged 18-30 years in good health and CMV-seronegative. V gene TRBV16 combines with J gene TRBJ1-1; the D gene is possibly TRBD1 (6 bases). The sequenced material came from PBMCs. As DNA, the CDR3 is TGTGCCAGCAGCCAGTTACCGGGACACAAGAACACTGAAGCTTTCTTT. It translates to CASSQLPGHKNTEAFF.